This T cell receptor beta chain was sequenced during a study of shared clonotypes between healthy human individuals. Assay runs were performed at deep level. Assay: immunoSEQ multiplex PCR; the TCRdb copy retains only in-frame clones and omits some. Seen here are approximately 470,000 clones, roughly 80% observed once, and the top ten hold about 12%. The germline V gene has CDR1 LGHNA and CDR2 YSLEER. V was shortened by 1 base and J by 4 bases, with 10 bases between the two germline ends. CDR3 length equals 14 residues. Study outcomes and limitations: Among donors, clonotype sharing was expected to be affected by sequencing depth.

As regards this clone: What it binds is unknown.

V and J are TRBV4-3 and TRBJ1-2; possibly TRBD1 for D (6 bases). Source material: PBMCs. The source of this sequence is a woman between 40 and 55 years old in good health. Some clones in this sample may be carry-over from other donors' samples. CDR3 sequence: CASSQAGRGYGYTF. The CDR3 region has the DNA TGCGCCAGCAGCCAAGCGGGCAGGGGCTATGGCTACACCTTC.